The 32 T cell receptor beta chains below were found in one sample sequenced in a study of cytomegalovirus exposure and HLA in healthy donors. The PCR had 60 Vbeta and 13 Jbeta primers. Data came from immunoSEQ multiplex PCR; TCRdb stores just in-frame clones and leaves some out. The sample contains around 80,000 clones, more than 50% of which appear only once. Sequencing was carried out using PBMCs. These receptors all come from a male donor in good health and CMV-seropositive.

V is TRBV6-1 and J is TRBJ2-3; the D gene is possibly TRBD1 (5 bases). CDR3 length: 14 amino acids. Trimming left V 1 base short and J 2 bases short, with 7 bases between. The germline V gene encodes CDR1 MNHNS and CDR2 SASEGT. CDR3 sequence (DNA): TGTGCCAGCAGTGAAGGACAGCCCACAGATACGCAGTATTTT. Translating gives CASSEGQPTDTQYF.

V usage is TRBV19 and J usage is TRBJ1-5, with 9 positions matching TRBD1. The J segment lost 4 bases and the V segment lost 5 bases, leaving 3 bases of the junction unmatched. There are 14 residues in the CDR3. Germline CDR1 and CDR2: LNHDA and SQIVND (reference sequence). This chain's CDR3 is CASSAGQGNQPQHF. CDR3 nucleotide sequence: TGTGCCAGTAGTGCGGGACAGGGAAATCAGCCCCAGCATTTT.

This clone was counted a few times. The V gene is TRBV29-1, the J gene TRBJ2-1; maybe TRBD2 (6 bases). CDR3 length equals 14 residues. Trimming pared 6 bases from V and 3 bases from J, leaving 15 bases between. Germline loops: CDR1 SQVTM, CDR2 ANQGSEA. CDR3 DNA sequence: TGCAGCGTGCGTCAGGGAGGACTCTACAATGAGCAGTTCTTC. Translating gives CSVRQGGLYNEQFF.

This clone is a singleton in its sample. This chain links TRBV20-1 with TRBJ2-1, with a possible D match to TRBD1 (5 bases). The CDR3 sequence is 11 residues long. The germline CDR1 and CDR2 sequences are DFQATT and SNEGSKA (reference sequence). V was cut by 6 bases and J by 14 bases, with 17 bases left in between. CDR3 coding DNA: TGCAGTGCCTCCCATCAGGGTAGTGAGTTCTTC. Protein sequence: CSASHQGSEFF.

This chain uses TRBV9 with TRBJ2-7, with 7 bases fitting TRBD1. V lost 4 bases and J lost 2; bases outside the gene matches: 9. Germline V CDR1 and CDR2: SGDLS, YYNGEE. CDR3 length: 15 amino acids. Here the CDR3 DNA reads TGTGCCAGCAGCTCCAGACAGGGTGTAACCTACGAGCAGTACTTC. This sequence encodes CASSSRQGVTYEQYF.

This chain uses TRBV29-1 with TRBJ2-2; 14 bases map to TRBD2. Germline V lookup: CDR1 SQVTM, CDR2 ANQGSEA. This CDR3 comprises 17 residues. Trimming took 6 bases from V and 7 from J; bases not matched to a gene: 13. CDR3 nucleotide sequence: TGCAGCGTCGGGAGACTAGCGGGAGGGCTTTCCAGCGGGGAGCTGTTTTTT. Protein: CSVGRLAGGLSSGELFF.

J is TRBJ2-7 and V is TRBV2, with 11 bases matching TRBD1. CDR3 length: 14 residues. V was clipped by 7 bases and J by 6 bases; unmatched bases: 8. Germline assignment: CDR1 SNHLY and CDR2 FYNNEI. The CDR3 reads CASTRTGGMIEQYF. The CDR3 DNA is TGTGCCAGCACCCGGACAGGGGGCATGATCGAGCAGTACTTC.

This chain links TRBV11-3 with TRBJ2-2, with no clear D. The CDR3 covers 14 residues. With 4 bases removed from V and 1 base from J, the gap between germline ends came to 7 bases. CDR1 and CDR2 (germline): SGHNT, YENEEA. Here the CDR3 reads CASSSPLNTGELFF. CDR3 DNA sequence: TGTGCCAGCAGCTCCCCCCTGAACACCGGGGAGCTGTTTTTT.

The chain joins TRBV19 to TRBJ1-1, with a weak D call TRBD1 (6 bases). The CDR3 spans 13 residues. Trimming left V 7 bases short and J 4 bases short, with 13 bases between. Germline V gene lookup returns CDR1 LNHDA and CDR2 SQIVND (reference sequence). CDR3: CASKRGAVTEAFF. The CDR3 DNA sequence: TGTGCCAGTAAGCGGGGGGCTGTCACTGAAGCTTTCTTT.

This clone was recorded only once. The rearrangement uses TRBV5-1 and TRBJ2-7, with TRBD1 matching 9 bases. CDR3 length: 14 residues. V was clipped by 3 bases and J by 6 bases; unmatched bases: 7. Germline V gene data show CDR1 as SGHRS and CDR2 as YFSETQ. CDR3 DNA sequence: TGCGCCAGCAGCTGGAGGACAGGGGAGGGCGAGCAGTACTTC. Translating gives CASSWRTGEGEQYF. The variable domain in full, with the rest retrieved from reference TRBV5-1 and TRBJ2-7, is KAGVTQTPRYLIKTRGQQVTLSCSPISGHRSVSWYQQTPGQGLQFLFEYFSETQRNKGNFPGRFSGRQFSNSRSEMNVSTLELGDSALYLCASSWRTGEGEQYFGPGTRLTVT.

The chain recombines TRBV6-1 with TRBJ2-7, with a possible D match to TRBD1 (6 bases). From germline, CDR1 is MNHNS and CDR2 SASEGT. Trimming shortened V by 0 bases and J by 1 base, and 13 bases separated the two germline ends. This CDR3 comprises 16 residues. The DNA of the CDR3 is TGTGCCAGCAGTGAAGCGGGGGACATCCGATCCTACGAGCAGTACTTC. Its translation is CASSEAGDIRSYEQYF.

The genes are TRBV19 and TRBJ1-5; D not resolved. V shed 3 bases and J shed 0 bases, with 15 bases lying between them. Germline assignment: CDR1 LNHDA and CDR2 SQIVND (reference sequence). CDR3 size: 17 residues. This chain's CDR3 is CASSISGRINSNQPQHF. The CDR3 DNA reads TGTGCCAGTAGTATTTCAGGCCGTATAAATAGCAATCAGCCCCAGCATTTT.

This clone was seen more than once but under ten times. CDR3 sequence reads: CASSYSSSTEAFF. CDR3 sequence (DNA): TGTGCCAGCAGTTACTCCTCGAGCACTGAAGCTTTCTTT. The chain employs TRBV6-5 and TRBJ1-1; D gene ambiguous. Germline values: CDR1 MNHEY, CDR2 SVGAGI. V gave up 0 bases and J gave up 4 bases, with 6 bases separating them. CDR3 length equals 13 residues.

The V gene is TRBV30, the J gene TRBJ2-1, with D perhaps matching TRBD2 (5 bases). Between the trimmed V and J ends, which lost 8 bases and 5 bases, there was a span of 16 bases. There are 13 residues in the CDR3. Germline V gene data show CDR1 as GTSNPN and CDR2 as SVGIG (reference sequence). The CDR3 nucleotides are TGTGCCCCCTTGAGGGCGTTGAACAATGAGCAGTTCTTC. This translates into CAPLRALNNEQFF.

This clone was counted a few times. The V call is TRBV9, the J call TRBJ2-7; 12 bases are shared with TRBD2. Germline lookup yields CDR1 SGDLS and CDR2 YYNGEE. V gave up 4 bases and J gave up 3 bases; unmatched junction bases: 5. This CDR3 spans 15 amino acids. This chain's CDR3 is CASSRGLAGSYEQYF. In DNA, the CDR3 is TGTGCCAGCAGCCGAGGACTAGCGGGAAGCTACGAGCAGTACTTC.

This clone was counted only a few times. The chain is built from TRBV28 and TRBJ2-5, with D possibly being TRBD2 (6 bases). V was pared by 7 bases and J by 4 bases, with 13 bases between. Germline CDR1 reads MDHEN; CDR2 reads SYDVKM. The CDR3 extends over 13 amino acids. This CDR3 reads CASTPGVGETQYF. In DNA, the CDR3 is TGTGCCAGCACCCCGGGGGTGGGAGAGACCCAGTACTTC.

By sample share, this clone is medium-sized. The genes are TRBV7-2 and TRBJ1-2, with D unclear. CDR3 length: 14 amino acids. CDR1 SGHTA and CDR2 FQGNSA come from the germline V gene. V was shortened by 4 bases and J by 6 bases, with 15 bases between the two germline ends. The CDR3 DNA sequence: TGTGCCAGCAGCTCCCTCGGGTCCGGTGATGGCTACACCTTC. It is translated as CASSSLGSGDGYTF.

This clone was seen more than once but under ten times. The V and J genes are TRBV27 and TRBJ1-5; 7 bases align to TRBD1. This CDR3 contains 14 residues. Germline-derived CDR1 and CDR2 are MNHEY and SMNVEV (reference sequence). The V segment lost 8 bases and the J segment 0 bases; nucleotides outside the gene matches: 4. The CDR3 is CASRDSYSNQPQHF. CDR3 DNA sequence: TGTGCCAGCCGGGACAGTTATAGCAATCAGCCCCAGCATTTT.

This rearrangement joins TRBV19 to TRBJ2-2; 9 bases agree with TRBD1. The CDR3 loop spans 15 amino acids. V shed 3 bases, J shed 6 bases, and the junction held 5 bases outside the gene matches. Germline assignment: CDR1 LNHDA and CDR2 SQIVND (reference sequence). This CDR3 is CASSIGQGRAGELFF. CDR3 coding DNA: TGTGCCAGTAGTATCGGACAGGGGAGGGCCGGGGAGCTGTTTTTT. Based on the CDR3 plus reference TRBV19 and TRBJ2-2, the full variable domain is DGGITQSPKYLFRKEGQNVTLSCEQNLNHDAMYWYRQDPGQGLRLIYYSQIVNDFQKGDIAEGYSVSREKKESFPLTVTSAQKNPTAFYLCASSIGQGRAGELFFGEGSRLTVL.

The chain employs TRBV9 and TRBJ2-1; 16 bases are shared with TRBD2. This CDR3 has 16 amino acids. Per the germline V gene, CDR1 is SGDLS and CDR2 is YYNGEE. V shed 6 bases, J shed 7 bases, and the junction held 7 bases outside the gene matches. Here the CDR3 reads CASIRGLAGGQNEQFF. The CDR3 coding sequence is TGTGCCAGCATTCGGGGACTAGCGGGGGGGCAAAATGAGCAGTTCTTC. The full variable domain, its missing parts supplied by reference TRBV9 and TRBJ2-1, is DSGVTQTPKHLITATGQRVTLRCSPRSGDLSVYWYQQSLDQGLQFLIQYYNGEERAKGNILERFSAQQFPDLHSELNLSSLELGDSALYFCASIRGLAGGQNEQFFGPGTRLTVL.

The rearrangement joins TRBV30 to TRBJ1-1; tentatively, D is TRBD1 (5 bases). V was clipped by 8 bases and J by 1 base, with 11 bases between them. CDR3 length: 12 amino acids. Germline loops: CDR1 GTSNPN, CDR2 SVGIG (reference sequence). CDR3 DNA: TGTGCCAGACAGAGATCGAACACTGAAGCTTTCTTT. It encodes CARQRSNTEAFF.

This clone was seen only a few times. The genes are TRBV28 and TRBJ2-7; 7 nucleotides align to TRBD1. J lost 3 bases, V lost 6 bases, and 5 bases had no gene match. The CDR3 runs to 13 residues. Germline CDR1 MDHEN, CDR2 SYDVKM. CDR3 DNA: TGTGCCAGCAGGAGGGGACAGAACTACGAGCAGTACTTC. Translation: CASRRGQNYEQYF.

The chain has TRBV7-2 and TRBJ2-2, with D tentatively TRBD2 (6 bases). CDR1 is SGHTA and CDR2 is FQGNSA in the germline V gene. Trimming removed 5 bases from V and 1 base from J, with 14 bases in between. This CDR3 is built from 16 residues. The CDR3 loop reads CASSLAGRGNTGELFF. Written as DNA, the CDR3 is TGTGCCAGCAGCCTCGCCGGGCGGGGGAACACCGGGGAGCTGTTTTTT.

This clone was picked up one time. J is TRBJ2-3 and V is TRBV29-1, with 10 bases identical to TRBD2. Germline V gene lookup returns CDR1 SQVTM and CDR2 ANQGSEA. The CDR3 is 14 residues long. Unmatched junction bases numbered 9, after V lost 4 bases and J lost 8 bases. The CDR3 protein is CSVVAASGGGTQYF. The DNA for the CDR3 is TGCAGCGTTGTGGCGGCTAGCGGGGGCGGTACGCAGTATTTT.

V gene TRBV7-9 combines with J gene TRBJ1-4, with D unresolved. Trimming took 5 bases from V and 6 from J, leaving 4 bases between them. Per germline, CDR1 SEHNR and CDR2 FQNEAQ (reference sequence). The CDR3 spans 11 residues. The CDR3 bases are TGTGCCAGCAGCCCGGATGAAAAACTGTTTTTT. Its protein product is CASSPDEKLFF. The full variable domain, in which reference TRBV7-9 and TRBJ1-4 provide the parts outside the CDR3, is DTGVSQNPRHKITKRGQNVTFRCDPISEHNRLYWYRQTLGQGPEFLTYFQNEAQLEKSRLLSDRFSAERPKGSFSTLEIQRTEQGDSAMYLCASSPDEKLFFGSGTQLSVL.

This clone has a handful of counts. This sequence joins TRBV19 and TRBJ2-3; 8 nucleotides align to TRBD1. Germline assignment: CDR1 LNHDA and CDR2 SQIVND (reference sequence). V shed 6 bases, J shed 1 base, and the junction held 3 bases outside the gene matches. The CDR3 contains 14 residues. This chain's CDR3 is CASRKTGGTDTQYF. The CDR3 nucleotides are TGTGCCAGTAGAAAGACAGGGGGCACAGATACGCAGTATTTT.

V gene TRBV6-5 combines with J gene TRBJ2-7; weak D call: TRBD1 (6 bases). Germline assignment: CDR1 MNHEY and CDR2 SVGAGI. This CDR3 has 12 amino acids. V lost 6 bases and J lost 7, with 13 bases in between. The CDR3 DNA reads TGTGCCAGCAGCGTAGGGGGTCTGGAGCAGTACTTC. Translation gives CASSVGGLEQYF.

CDR3 bases: TGCGCCAGCTATGAGGCGAGGCCTAGGGAAAAACTGTTTTTT. This encodes CASYEARPREKLFF. The rearrangement uses TRBV10-1 and TRBJ1-4; no clear D. There are 14 residues in the CDR3. The germline gives CDR1 WNHNN, CDR2 SYGVQD (reference sequence). Deletions cut 8 bases from V and 8 bases from J, with 18 bases between.

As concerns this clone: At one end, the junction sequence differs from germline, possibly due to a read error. CDR3 loop: CSSSLRQGNTIYF. In DNA form, the CDR3 reads TGTTCCAGCAGCTTACGACAAGGAAACACCATATATTTT. The chain employs TRBV7-9 and TRBJ1-3; D is unresolved. The CDR3 spans 13 residues. Per germline, CDR1 SEHNR and CDR2 FQNEAQ (reference sequence).

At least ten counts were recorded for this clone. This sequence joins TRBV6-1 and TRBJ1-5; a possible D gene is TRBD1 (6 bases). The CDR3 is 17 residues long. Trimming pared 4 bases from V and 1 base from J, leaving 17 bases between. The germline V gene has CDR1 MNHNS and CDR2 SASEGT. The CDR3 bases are TGTGCCAGCAGTGCCTTTTTTAGGGGGGGGAGCAATCAGCCCCAGCATTTT. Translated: CASSAFFRGGSNQPQHF.

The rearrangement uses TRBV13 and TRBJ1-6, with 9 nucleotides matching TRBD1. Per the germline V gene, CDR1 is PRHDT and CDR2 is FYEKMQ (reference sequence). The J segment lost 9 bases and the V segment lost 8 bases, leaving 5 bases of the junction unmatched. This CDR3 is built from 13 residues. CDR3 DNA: TGTGCCAGCGCGAGGGACAGGGTTTCACCCCTCCACTTT. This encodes CASARDRVSPLHF.

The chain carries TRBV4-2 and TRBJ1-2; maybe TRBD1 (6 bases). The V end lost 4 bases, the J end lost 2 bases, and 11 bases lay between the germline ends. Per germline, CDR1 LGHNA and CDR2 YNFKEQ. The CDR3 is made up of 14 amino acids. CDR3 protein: CASSPRTENYGYTF. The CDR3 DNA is TGTGCCAGCAGCCCACGGACAGAGAACTATGGCTACACCTTC.